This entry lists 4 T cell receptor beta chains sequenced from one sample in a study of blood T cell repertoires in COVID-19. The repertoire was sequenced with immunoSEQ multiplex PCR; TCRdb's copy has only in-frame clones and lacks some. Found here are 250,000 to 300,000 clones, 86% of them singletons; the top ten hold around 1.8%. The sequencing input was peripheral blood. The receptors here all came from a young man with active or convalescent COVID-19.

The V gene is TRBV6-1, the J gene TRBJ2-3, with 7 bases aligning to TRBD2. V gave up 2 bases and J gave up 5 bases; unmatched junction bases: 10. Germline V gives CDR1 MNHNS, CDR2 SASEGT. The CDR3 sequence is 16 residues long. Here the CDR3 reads CASSESVSGPRDTQYF. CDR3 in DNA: TGTGCCAGCAGTGAAAGCGTTAGCGGGCCCAGAGATACGCAGTATTTT.

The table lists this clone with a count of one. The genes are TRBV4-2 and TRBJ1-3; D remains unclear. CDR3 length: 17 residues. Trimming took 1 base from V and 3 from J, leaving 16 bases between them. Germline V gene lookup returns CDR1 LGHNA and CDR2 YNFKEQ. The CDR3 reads CASSQAISGVGGNTIYF. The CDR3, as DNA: TGTGCCAGCAGCCAAGCGATCTCCGGTGTCGGTGGAAACACCATATATTTT.

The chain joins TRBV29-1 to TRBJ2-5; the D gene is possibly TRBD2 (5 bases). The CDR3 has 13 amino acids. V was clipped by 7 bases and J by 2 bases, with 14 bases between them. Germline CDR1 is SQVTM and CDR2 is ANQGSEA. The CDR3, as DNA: TGCAGCGCGACCGGGATAAATCAAGAGACCCAGTACTTC. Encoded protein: CSATGINQETQYF. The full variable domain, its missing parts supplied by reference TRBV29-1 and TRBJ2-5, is SAVISQKPSRDICQRGTSLTIQCQVDSQVTMMFWYRQQPGQSLTLIATANQGSEATYESGFVIDKFPISRPNLTFSTLTVSNMSPEDSSIYLCSATGINQETQYFGPGTRLLVL.

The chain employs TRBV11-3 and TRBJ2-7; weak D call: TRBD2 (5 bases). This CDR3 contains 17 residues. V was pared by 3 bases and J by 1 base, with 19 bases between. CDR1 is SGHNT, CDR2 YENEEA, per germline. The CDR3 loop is CASSFNPRGRGSYEQYF. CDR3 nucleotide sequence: TGTGCCAGCAGCTTCAACCCCCGCGGGCGAGGGTCCTACGAGCAGTACTTC.